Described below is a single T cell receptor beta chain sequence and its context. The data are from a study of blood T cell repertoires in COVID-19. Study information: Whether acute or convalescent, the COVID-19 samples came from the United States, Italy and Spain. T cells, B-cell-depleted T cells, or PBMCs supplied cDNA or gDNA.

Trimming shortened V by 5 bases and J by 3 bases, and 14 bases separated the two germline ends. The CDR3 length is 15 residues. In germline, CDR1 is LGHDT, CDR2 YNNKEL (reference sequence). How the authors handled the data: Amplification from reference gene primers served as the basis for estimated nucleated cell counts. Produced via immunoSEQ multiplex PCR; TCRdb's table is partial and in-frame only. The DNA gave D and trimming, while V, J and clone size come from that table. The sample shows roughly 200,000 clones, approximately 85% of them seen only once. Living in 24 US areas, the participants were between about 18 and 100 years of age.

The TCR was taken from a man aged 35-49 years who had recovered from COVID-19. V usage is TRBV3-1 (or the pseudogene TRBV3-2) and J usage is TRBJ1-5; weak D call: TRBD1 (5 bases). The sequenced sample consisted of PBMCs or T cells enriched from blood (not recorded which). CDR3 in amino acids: CASSAGGVFNQPQHF. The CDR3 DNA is TGTGCCAGCAGCGCGGGAGGGGTTTTCAATCAGCCCCAGCATTTT.